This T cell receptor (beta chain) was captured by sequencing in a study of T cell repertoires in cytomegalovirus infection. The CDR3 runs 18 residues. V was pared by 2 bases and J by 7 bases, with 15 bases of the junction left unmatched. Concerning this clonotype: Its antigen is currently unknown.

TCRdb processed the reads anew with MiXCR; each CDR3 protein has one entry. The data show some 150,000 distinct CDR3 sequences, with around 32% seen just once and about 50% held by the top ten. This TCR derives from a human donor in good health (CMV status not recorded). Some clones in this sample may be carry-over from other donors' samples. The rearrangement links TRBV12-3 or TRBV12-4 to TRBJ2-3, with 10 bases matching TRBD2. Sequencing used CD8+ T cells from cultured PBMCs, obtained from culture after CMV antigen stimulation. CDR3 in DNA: TGTGCCAGCAGTTTATGGCCGCCCGCTAGCGGGGGAGCATATACGCAGTATTTT. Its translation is CASSLWPPASGGAYTQYF.